Listed below are T cell receptor beta chains from one sample, sequenced in a study of CD8 T cells in Susac syndrome. TCRdb analysed the immunoSEQ multiplex PCR reads with MiXCR anew, one entry per CDR3 protein. The sample holds 120,000 to 150,000 distinct CDR3 sequences, roughly 94% seen once. Sequencing was performed on CD8+ T cells from PBMCs. These TCRs come from a human donor in good health. Both conserved end residues are part of each CDR3. Fields, in order: clone size, J gene, V gene, D gene, CDR3 DNA, CDR3 protein. D genes are given only for firm matches. A row's size may be missing; if present it is once, few, many or a size class.

NA | TRBJ1-2 | TRBV30 | TRBD1 | TGTGCCTGGAGAGGGACAGTCTATGGCTACACCTTC | CAWRGTVYGYTF
NA | TRBJ2-1 | TRBV20-1 | NA | TGCAGTGCCCCAGTGGGGTATGAGCAGTTCTTC | CSAPVGYEQFF
NA | TRBJ1-4 | TRBV3-1 | NA | TGTGCCAGCAGCCAACGGGGGGCTGGCGAAAAACTGTTTTTT | CASSQRGAGEKLFF
NA | TRBJ2-5 | TRBV20-1 | NA | TGCAGTGCTAGTAGGCTGAATCAAGAGACCCAGTACTTC | CSASRLNQETQYF
NA | TRBJ2-1 | TRBV20-1 | NA | TGCAGTGCCCTCCCCGTGGCGGACTACAATGAGCAGTTCTTC | CSALPVADYNEQFF
NA | TRBJ2-1 | TRBV9 | NA | TGTGCCAGCAGCCCACATTCTGGAGATGAGCAGTTCTTC | CASSPHSGDEQFF
NA | TRBJ2-7 | TRBV24-1 | NA | TGTGCCACCAGTACTGACAGACCCTACGAGCAGTACTTC | CATSTDRPYEQYF
NA | TRBJ2-7 | TRBV27 | NA | TGTGCCAGCAGTTTATTGGGCCGGTTCTACGAGCAGTACTTC | CASSLLGRFYEQYF
NA | TRBJ2-1 | TRBV4-3 | NA | TGCGCCAGCAGCCAGGGGGGAATTGAGCAGTTCTTC | CASSQGGIEQFF
NA | TRBJ2-1 | TRBV7-9 | NA | TGTGCCAGCAGCCGAGGAGGCTGGTATGAGCAGTTCTTC | CASSRGGWYEQFF
NA | TRBJ2-1 | TRBV20-1 | NA | TGCAGTGCTAGAGCGGGAGATAGTGAGCAGTTCTTC | CSARAGDSEQFF
NA | TRBJ2-7 | TRBV7-6 | NA | TGTGCCAGCAGCCAAACTAGTGGCCCCACCGAGCAGTACTTC | CASSQTSGPTEQYF
NA | TRBJ2-1 | TRBV9 | TRBD2 | TGTGCCAGCAGCGTCCCTAGCGGGAGCTCCTACAATGAGCAGTTCTTC | CASSVPSGSSYNEQFF
NA | TRBJ2-1 | TRBV29-1 | NA | TGCAGCGTCTCCGGGACGGTGGATTACAATGAGCAGTTCTTC | CSVSGTVDYNEQFF
NA | TRBJ2-2 | TRBV4-3 | NA | TGCGCCAGCAGCCAAGACCGTTTTACCGGGGAGCTGTTTTTT | CASSQDRFTGELFF
NA | TRBJ2-1 | TRBV9 | NA | TGTGCCAGCAGCGTAGACCCCGGCTACAATGAGCAGTTCTTC | CASSVDPGYNEQFF
NA | TRBJ2-7 | TRBV29-1 | TRBD2 | TGCAGCGCGGGTGGGACTAGCTACGAGCAGTACTTC | CSAGGTSYEQYF
NA | TRBJ2-2 | TRBV29-1 | NA | TGCAGCGTTGAAGACGCTAGTCTAGAGCTGTTTTTT | CSVEDASLELFF
NA | TRBJ2-1 | TRBV27 | NA | TGTGCCAGCAGTTTATACGGCCCGGGGGATGAGCAGTTCTTC | CASSLYGPGDEQFF
NA | TRBJ2-7 | TRBV27 | NA | TGTGCCAGCAGTTCATCAGGGGAAGTGCCCTACGAGCAGTACTTC | CASSSSGEVPYEQYF
once | TRBJ1-1 | TRBV27 | NA | TGTGCCAGCAGTTGGGACGGGACTAGAGAAGCTTTCTTT | CASSWDGTREAFF
NA | TRBJ2-5 | TRBV2 | NA | TGTGCCAGCAGTGGACAGGAGGAGACCCAGTACTTC | CASSGQEETQYF
NA | TRBJ2-1 | TRBV6-2/TRBV6-3 | NA | TGTGCCGGCGAGGATGCCCACAATGAGCAGTTCTTC | CAGEDAHNEQFF
NA | TRBJ2-7 | TRBV4-2 | NA | TGTGCCAGCAGCCAGGGGGACTCCTCGGACGAGCAGTACTTC | CASSQGDSSDEQYF
NA | TRBJ2-1 | TRBV6-5 | NA | TGTGCCAGCAGTTATGGGCGGGGACCCTCCTACAATGAGCAGTTCTTC | CASSYGRGPSYNEQFF
NA | TRBJ1-2 | TRBV9 | NA | TGTGCCAGCAGCGTAGGCCCAGGGAGGGTCGAAGGCTACACCTTC | CASSVGPGRVEGYTF
NA | TRBJ2-1 | TRBV29-1 | NA | TGCAGCGTTGCCAGGAATGAGCAGTTCTTC | CSVARNEQFF